This section outlines one T cell receptor (beta chain) sequence together with its context. These data originate in a study of T cell changes during pregnancy in multiple sclerosis. Germline lookup yields CDR1 SQVTM and CDR2 ANQGSEA. The CDR3 extends over 15 amino acids. The J segment lost 7 bases and the V segment lost 0 bases, leaving 5 bases of the junction unmatched. Profiled with immunoSEQ multiplex PCR; TCRdb holds only in-frame clones, not every one. The profile shows around 40,000 clones, roughly nine tenths of them singletons. The rearrangement joins TRBV29-1 to TRBJ1-4; 10 nucleotides line up with TRBD1. This clonotype was sampled from a female donor in good health, enrolled as a control in a pregnancy study. Sequences were derived from CD4+ T cells from peripheral blood mononuclear cells, sampled in the first trimester of pregnancy. The CDR3, as DNA: TGCAGCGTTGAAGACTGGGGACAGGGGAGTGAAAAACTGTTTTTT. This codes for CSVEDWGQGSEKLFF. The full variable domain, its missing parts supplied by reference TRBV29-1 and TRBJ1-4, is SAVISQKPSRDICQRGTSLTIQCQVDSQVTMMFWYRQQPGQSLTLIATANQGSEATYESGFVIDKFPISRPNLTFSTLTVSNMSPEDSSIYLCSVEDWGQGSEKLFFGSGTQLSVL.